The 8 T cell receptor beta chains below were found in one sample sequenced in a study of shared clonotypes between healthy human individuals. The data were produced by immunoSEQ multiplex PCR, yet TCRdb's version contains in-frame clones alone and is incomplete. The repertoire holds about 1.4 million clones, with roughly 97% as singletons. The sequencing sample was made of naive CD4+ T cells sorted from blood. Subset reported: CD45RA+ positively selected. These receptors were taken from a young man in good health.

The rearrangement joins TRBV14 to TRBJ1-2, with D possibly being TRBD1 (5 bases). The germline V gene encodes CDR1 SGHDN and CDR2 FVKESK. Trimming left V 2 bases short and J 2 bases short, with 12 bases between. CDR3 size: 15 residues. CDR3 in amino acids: CASSQFGGINYGYTF. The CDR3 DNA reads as TGTGCCAGCAGCCAATTCGGGGGGATCAACTATGGCTACACCTTC.

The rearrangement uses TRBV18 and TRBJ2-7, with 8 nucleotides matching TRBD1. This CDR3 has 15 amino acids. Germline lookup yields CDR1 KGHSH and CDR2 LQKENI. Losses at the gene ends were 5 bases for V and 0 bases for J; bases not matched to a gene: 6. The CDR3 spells CASSVSGGHSYEQYF. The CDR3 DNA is TGTGCCAGCTCAGTGTCAGGGGGCCACTCCTACGAGCAGTACTTC.

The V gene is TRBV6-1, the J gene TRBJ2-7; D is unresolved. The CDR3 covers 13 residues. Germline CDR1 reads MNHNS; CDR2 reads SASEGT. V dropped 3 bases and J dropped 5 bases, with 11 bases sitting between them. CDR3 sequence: CASSESGRDEQYF. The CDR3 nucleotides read TGTGCCAGCAGTGAGTCAGGCCGCGACGAGCAGTACTTC.

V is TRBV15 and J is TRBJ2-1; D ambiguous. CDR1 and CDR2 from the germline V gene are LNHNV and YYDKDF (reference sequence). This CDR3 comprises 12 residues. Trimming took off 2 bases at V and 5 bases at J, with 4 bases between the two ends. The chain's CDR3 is CATSRRDNEQFF. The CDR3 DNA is TGTGCCACCAGCAGAAGGGACAATGAGCAGTTCTTC.

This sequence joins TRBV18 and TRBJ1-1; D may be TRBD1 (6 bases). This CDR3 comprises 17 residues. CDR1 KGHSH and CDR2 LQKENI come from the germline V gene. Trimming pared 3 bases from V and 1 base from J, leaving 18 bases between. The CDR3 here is CASSPTTGPTGNTEAFF. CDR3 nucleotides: TGTGCCAGCTCACCTACGACAGGACCCACCGGGAACACTGAAGCTTTCTTT.

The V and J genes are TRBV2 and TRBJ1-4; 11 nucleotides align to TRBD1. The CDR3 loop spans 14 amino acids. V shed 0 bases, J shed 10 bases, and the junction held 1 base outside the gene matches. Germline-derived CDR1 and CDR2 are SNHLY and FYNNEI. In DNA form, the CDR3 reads TGTGCCAGCAGTGAAGCAGGGACAGGGGGAAAACTGTTTTTT. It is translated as CASSEAGTGGKLFF.

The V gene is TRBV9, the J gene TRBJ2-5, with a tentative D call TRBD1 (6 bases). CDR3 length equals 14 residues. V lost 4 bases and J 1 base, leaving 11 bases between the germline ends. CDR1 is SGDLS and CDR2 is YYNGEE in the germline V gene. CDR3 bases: TGTGCCAGCAGCTTCCGAGGGGGCCAAGAGACCCAGTACTTC. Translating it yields CASSFRGGQETQYF.

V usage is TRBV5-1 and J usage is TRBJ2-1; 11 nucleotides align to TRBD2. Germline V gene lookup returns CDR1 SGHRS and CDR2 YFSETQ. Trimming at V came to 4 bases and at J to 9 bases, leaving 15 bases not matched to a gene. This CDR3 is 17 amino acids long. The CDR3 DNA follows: TGCGCCAGCAGCGTATTAACTAGCGGGAGTGGTAAAAGTGAGCAGTTCTTC. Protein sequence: CASSVLTSGSGKSEQFF. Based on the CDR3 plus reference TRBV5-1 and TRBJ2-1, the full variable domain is KAGVTQTPRYLIKTRGQQVTLSCSPISGHRSVSWYQQTPGQGLQFLFEYFSETQRNKGNFPGRFSGRQFSNSRSEMNVSTLELGDSALYLCASSVLTSGSGKSEQFFGPGTRLTVL.